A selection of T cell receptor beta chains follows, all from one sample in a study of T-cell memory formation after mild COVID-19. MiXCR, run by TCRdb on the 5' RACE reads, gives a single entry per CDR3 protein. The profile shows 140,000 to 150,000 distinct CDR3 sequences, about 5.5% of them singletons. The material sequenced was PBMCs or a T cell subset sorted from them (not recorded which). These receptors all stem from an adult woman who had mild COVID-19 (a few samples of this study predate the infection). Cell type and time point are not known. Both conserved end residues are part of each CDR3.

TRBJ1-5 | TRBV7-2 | CASSLGGVTNQPQHF
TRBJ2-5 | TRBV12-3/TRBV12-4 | CASSLVGIQETQYF
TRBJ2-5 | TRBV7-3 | CASSPLPGLAGEETQYF
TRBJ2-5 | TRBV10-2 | CASSVQGGTQEETQYF
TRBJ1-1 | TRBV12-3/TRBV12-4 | CASREGGGAFF
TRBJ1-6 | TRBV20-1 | CSALHPPLHF
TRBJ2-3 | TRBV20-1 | CSARGGSSRRTDTQYF
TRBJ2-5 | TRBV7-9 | CASSPPPAETQYF
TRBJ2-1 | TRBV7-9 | CASSYSGGGNNEQFF
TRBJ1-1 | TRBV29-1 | CSVVTQGENTEAFF
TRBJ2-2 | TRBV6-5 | CASRSLAGRSTGELFF
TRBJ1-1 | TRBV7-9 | CASSHRVTNTEAFF
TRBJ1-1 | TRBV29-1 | CSVWGPGTEAFF
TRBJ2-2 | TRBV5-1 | CASSTSQRTGNTGELFF
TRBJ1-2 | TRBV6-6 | CASSYHSGGYTF
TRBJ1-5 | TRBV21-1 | CASSANAGTSLSNQPQHF
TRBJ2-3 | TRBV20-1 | CSARESSGGTDTQYF
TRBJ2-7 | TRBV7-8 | CASSLADSFEQYF
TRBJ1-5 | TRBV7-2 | CASSPMTGSNQPQHF
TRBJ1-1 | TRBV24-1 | CATSIPGQGYTEAFF
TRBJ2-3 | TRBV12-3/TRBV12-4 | CASRQTGRTDTQYF
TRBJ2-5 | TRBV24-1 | CATSDLRSTQYF
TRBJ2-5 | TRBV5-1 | CASSLTGTAQETQYF
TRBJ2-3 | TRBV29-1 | CTGGAGGPTDTQYF
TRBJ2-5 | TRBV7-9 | CASSPPFRGGQETQYF
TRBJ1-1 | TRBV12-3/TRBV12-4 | CASSLQGEAFF
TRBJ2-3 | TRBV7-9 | CASSPTDRGRSSDTQYF
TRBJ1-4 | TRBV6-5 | CASRDEGSDGEKLFF
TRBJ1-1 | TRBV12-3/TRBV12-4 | CASRRTGETEAFF
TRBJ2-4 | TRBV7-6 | CASSSPTGGENIQYF
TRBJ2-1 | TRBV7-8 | CASSLSGQGAGEQFF
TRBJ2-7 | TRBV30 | CAVAPSGSSYEQYF
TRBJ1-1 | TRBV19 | CASSMWAGVRNTEAFF
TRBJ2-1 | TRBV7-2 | CASSSGGTHYNEQFF
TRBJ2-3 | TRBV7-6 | CASSATTGLRGYADTQYF
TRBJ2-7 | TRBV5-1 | CASSLVGTGVSDEQYF
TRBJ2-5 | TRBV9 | CASSPGLEGIFAQYF
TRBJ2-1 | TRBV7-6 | CASSLAGRLAGEQFF
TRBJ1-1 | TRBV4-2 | CASSQAGQANTEAFF
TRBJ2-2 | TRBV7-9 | CASSLRRVGLTNTGELFF
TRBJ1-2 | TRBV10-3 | CATSDLTGNYGYTF
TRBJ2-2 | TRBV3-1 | CASSSQLGLSTGELFF
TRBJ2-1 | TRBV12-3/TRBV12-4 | CASSPWTSGGTSSYNEQFF
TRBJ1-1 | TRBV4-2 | CASSQVPEPRDTEAFF
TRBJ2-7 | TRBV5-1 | CASSLGGTGVHEQYF